This record looks at one T cell receptor beta chain sequence and its context. The data stem from a study of blood T cell repertoires in COVID-19. The wider study: COVID-19 samples from acute and convalescent phases originated in the United States, Italy and Spain.

Profiling relied on immunoSEQ multiplex PCR, and the TCRdb table lists in-frame clones only, not all of them. The sample contains 200,000 to 300,000 clones, about nine tenths of which appear only once. This CDR3 comprises 16 residues. Germline V gene data show CDR1 as LNHDA and CDR2 as SQIVND (reference sequence). Unmatched junction bases numbered 8, after V lost 4 bases and J lost 5 bases. The V gene is TRBV19, the J gene TRBJ1-6; 7 nucleotides line up with TRBD1. This sequence originates from a woman in her late teens or twenties who had recovered from COVID-19. Sequenced material: PBMCs or T cells enriched from blood (not recorded which). This CDR3 reads CASSNDRVKDNSPLHF. In DNA, the CDR3 is TGTGCCAGTAGTAATGACAGGGTGAAAGATAATTCACCCCTCCACTTT. Filled out from reference TRBV19 and TRBJ1-6, the complete variable domain reads DGGITQSPKYLFRKEGQNVTLSCEQNLNHDAMYWYRQDPGQGLRLIYYSQIVNDFQKGDIAEGYSVSREKKESFPLTVTSAQKNPTAFYLCASSNDRVKDNSPLHFGNGTRLTVT.